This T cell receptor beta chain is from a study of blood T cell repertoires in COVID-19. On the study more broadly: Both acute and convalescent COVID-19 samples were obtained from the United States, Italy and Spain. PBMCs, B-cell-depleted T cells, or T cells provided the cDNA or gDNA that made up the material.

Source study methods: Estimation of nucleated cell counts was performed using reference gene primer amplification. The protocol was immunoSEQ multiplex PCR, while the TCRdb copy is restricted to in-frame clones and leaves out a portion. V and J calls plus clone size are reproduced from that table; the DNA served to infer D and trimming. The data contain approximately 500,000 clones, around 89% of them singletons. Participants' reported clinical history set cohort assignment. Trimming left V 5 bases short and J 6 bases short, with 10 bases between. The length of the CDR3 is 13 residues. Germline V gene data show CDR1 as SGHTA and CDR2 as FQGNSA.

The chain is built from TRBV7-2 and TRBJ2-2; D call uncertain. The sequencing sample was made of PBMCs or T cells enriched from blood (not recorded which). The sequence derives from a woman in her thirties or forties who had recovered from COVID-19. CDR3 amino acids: CASSIIEAGELFF. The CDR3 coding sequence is TGTGCCAGCAGCATAATCGAGGCCGGGGAGCTGTTTTTT.